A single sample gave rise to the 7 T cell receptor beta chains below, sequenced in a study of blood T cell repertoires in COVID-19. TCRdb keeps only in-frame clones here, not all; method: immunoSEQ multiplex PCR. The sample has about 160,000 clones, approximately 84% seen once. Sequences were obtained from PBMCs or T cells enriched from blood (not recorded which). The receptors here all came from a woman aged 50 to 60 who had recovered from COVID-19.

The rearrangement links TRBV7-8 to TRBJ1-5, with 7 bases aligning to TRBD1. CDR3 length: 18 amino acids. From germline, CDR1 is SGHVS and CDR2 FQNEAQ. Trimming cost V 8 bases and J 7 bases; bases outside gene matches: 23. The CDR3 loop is CASPPTGTEALLRQPQHF. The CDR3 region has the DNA TGTGCCAGCCCACCTACCGGGACAGAGGCCCTCTTGAGGCAGCCCCAGCATTTT.

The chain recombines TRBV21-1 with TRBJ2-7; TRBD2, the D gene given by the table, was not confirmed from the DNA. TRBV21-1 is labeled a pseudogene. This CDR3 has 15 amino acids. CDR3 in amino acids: CASSGTSGLSYEQYF. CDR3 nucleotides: TGTGCCAGCAGTGGGACTAGCGGGCTTTCCTACGAGCAGTACTTC.

CDR3 DNA: TGTGCCAGCAGCTCCAGCTCTAGGGAAAAACTGTTTTTT. It encodes CASSSSSREKLFF. The chain combines TRBV7-9 with TRBJ1-4; no reliable D call. The length of the CDR3 is 13 residues. The ends were cut back, 4 bases at V and 8 bases at J, with 11 bases in the middle. The germline CDR1 and CDR2 sequences are SEHNR and FQNEAQ (reference sequence).

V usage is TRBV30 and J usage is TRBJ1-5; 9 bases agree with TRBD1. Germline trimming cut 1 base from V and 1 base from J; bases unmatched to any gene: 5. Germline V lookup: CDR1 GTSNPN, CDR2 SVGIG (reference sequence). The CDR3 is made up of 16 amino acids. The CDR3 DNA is TGTGCCTGGAGTGGCCCCGGGACAGGGAGCAATCAGCCCCAGCATTTT. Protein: CAWSGPGTGSNQPQHF. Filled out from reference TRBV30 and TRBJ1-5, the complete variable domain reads SQTIHQWPATLVQPVGSPLSLECTVEGTSNPNLYWYRQAAGRGLQLLFYSVGIGQISSEVPQNLSASRPQDRQFILSSKKLLLSDSGFYLCAWSGPGTGSNQPQHFGDGTRLSIL.

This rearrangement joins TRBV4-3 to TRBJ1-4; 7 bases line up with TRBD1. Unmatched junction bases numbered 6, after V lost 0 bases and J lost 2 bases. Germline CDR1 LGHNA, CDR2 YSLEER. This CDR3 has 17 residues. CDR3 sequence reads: CASSQEYVDRTNEKLFF. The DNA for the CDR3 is TGCGCCAGCAGCCAAGAATATGTGGACAGGACTAATGAAAAACTGTTTTTT.

This CDR3 reads CASSQIRDRHGYTF. CDR3 DNA: TGTGCCAGCAGTCAGATCCGGGACAGGCATGGCTACACCTTC. The chain combines TRBV28 with TRBJ1-2; 8 positions match TRBD1. The germline V gene encodes CDR1 MDHEN and CDR2 SYDVKM. This CDR3 contains 14 residues. V lost 5 bases, J lost 6 bases, and 8 bases stayed unmatched.

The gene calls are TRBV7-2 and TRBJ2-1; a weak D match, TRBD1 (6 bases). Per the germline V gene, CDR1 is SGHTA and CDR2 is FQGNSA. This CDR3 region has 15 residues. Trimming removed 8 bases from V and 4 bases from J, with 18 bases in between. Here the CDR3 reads CASVGTIIRYNEQFF. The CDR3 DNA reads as TGTGCCAGCGTCGGGACAATTATACGATACAATGAGCAGTTCTTC.